This T cell receptor beta chain was observed in a study of blood T cell repertoires in COVID-19. Original methodology: Quantification of nucleated cells was approximated via reference gene primer amplification. The protocol was immunoSEQ multiplex PCR, while the TCRdb copy is restricted to in-frame clones and leaves out a portion. Clone size and the V and J calls come from that table; the DNA yielded D and trimming. The sample lists roughly 250,000 clones; around 86% were seen once. This clone was picked up a small number of times. This CDR3 has 13 residues. Germline CDR1 reads SGHTA; CDR2 reads FQGNSA. V gave up 4 bases and J gave up 2 bases, with 7 bases separating them.

Sequencing used PBMCs or T cells enriched from blood (not recorded which). V usage is TRBV7-2 and J usage is TRBJ2-3; D gene unclear. This receptor was taken from a woman aged 45-65 years who had recovered from COVID-19. CDR3 amino acids: CASSSTTTDTQYF. For the CDR3, the DNA is TGTGCCAGCAGCTCTACTACCACAGATACGCAGTATTTT.